These T cell receptor beta chains were read from a single sample in a study of patients with pleural tuberculosis. TCRdb reprocessed the reads with MiXCR, giving one entry per CDR3 protein. In the table there are 45,000 to 60,000 distinct CDR3 sequences, under 8.5% of which are singletons. The receptor set was obtained from a human donor with pleural tuberculosis. Both conserved end residues are part of each CDR3. The D gene is left open where the match is weak. Expanded clones are given a class, and other clones once, few, many or no size at all.

V	D	size	J	CDR3
TRBV9	TRBD1	many	TRBJ2-1	CASSAPGQGYNEQFF
TRBV10-1	.	few	TRBJ2-1	CASSARLDFNEQFF
TRBV4-2	.	.	TRBJ1-4	CASSPDRSNEKLFF
TRBV5-1	.	many	TRBJ1-2	CASSLRAGYGYTF
TRBV11-1	TRBD2	many	TRBJ2-1	CASSPRGLANNEQFF
TRBV10-3	.	many	TRBJ1-4	CAISGVTNEKLFF
TRBV11-1	.	few	TRBJ1-1	CASSLFTSTEAFF
TRBV7-2	.	many	TRBJ1-5	CASSLARDPNQPQHF
TRBV29-1	.	.	TRBJ1-1	CSVVRAGAEAFF
TRBV12-3/TRBV12-4	.	few	TRBJ1-3	CASRQGRSSGNTVYF
TRBV2	.	many	TRBJ1-1	CASSGRAPSLGTEAFF
TRBV9	.	many	TRBJ1-1	CASSVGHLNTEAFF
TRBV27	.	many	TRBJ1-2	CASSQQGNGYTF
TRBV5-6	.	.	TRBJ1-1	CASRTGLGDTEAFF
TRBV5-1	.	few	TRBJ2-3	CASSLHSATDTQYF
TRBV5-1	.	few	TRBJ2-1	CASSLEASVGYNEQFF
TRBV25-1	TRBD1	many	TRBJ1-6	CASNPTGTNGSPLHF
TRBV9	.	.	TRBJ2-1	CASSVSMAPNEQFF
TRBV12-3/TRBV12-4	.	.	TRBJ2-1	CASIPRAKFWDEQFF
TRBV14	.	.	TRBJ1-3	CASSRGQFWPGNTIYF
TRBV11-1	.	many	TRBJ2-1	CASSLAVRRGGGEQFF
TRBV6-1	TRBD2	many	TRBJ2-1	CASNVSGITHNEQFF
TRBV28	TRBD1	many	TRBJ2-1	CASSLNRLTGLVNEQFF
TRBV29-1	.	.	TRBJ2-7	CSTRDNSYEQYF
TRBV19	TRBD2	many	TRBJ2-1	CASSLLARSYNEQFF
TRBV20-1	TRBD2	many	TRBJ2-1	CSARLAGVWDNEQFF
TRBV4-2	.	few	TRBJ2-7	CASSPTTGYEQYF